Below are 10 T cell receptor beta chains sequenced from a single sample in a study of OX40 agonist ivuxolimab in advanced cancers. Library preparation employed the immunoSEQ multiplex PCR assay. The immuneACCESS repertoire file appears here via TCRdb, limited to in-frame rearrangements. These files lack a portion of the clones; in checked studies, under half of the deficit traces to unresolved V genes, and the cause of the others is not known. In all, the sample holds 55,000 to 65,000 clones, and 91% of those were seen once. The ten largest clonotypes hold about 0.46% of the sample. The source was CD4+ or CD8+ T cells sorted from blood, collected in a trial of the OX40 agonist ivuxolimab. These receptors were taken from an adult with an advanced solid tumor such as melanoma, head and neck, liver or kidney cancer.

The chain couples TRBV5-4 to TRBJ1-5; D not certain. V shed 5 bases and J shed 6 bases, with 12 bases lying between them. Per the germline V gene, CDR1 is SGHNT and CDR2 is YYREEE (reference sequence). This CDR3 is 13 amino acids long. The CDR3 nucleotides are TGTGCCAGCAGTCTGGACTGGGGTCAGCCCCAGCATTTT. Its protein is CASSLDWGQPQHF.

The CDR3 sequence: CASSTAADLQTGELFF. CDR3 DNA: TGTGCCAGCTCCACCGCCGCGGACTTACAAACCGGGGAGCTGTTTTTT. V usage is TRBV6-6 and J usage is TRBJ2-2, with a weak D call TRBD2 (5 bases). The CDR3 extends over 16 amino acids. Per germline, CDR1 MNHNY and CDR2 SVGAGI (reference sequence). Trimming took off 8 bases at V and 5 bases at J, with 21 bases between the two ends.

For the CDR3, the DNA is TGCGCCAGCAGCAACGCAGGGGCCGGCTACACCTTC. Amino acid sequence: CASSNAGAGYTF. The chain carries TRBV4-1 and TRBJ1-2, with D possibly matching TRBD1 (6 bases). V was trimmed by 5 bases and J by 8 bases, leaving 12 bases between them. The CDR3 loop spans 12 amino acids. CDR1 is MGHRA, CDR2 YSYEKL, per germline.

The chain employs TRBV5-5 and TRBJ1-1; maybe TRBD1 (5 bases). Germline values: CDR1 SGHKS, CDR2 YYEKEE (reference sequence). The CDR3 spans 16 residues. Trimming stripped 2 bases from V and 0 bases from J, with 14 bases between. This CDR3 reads CASSFGQGQMNTEAFF. The CDR3 nucleotides are TGTGCCAGCAGCTTCGGACAAGGACAAATGAACACTGAAGCTTTCTTT.

The chain links TRBV19 to TRBJ2-3; TRBD2 might be the D (6 bases). Trimming stripped 6 bases from V and 3 bases from J, with 13 bases between. CDR1 and CDR2 from the germline V gene are LNHDA and SQIVND (reference sequence). This CDR3 region has 14 residues. This CDR3 reads CASSRLGETDTQYF. The CDR3 DNA reads as TGTGCCAGTAGCAGACTAGGGGAAACAGATACGCAGTATTTT.

The CDR3 region has the DNA TGTGCCAGACCCGGGACTAGCGGGAGTACCGGGGAGCTGTTTTTT. This gives the protein CARPGTSGSTGELFF. The V and J genes are TRBV30 and TRBJ2-2; 14 bases align to TRBD2. Trimming took 8 bases from V and 5 from J; bases not matched to a gene: 7. This CDR3 region has 15 residues. CDR1 is GTSNPN, CDR2 SVGIG, per germline (reference sequence).

This sequence joins TRBV6-5 and TRBJ1-2; tentative D call: TRBD1 (6 bases). V lost 6 bases to trimming and J lost 0 bases, with 8 bases between them. The germline V gene encodes CDR1 MNHEY and CDR2 SVGAGI. The CDR3 runs 13 residues. The CDR3 DNA sequence: TGTGCCAGCAGACAGGGTTCTAACTATGGCTACACCTTC. It encodes CASRQGSNYGYTF.

The chain employs TRBV18 and TRBJ1-1; D is perhaps TRBD1 (5 bases). Germline lookup yields CDR1 KGHSH and CDR2 LQKENI. The length of the CDR3 is 15 residues. The germline V and J ends were trimmed by 4 bases and 2 bases, with 14 bases remaining between them. CDR3 in amino acids: CASSLRRGSNTEAFF. The DNA for the CDR3 is TGTGCCAGCTCACTACGGCGGGGCAGCAACACTGAAGCTTTCTTT.

V is TRBV7-2 and J is TRBJ2-5; D remains unclear. The germline V and J ends were trimmed by 2 bases and 5 bases, with 6 bases remaining between them. This CDR3 contains 12 residues. Germline loops: CDR1 SGHTA, CDR2 FQGNSA. For the CDR3, the DNA is TGTGCCAGCAGCTTATACCGGGAGACCCAGTACTTC. As protein: CASSLYRETQYF.

The genes are TRBV5-1 and TRBJ1-1; unclear D gene. The CDR3 has 13 amino acids. V was clipped by 4 bases and J by 1 base, with 8 bases between them. The germline CDR1 and CDR2 sequences are SGHRS and YFSETQ. The CDR3 spells CASSNRQNTEAFF. The DNA for the CDR3 is TGCGCCAGCAGCAACAGACAGAACACTGAAGCTTTCTTT.